This TCR beta chain was retrieved from a study of a mutant IDH1 vaccine in newly diagnosed glioma. Study overall: The first vaccination came 4-6 weeks after radiotherapy alone, or with temozolomide cycles.

Regarding time point: week 35, safety follow-up. Each dose of the vaccine consisted of 300 ug of mutant IDH1 20-mer peptide, with topical imiquimod. As for this clone: Its matching antigen is unknown. The junction differs from germline at one of its ends, possibly a read error.

This table comes from immunoSEQ multiplex PCR, and its TCRdb copy is limited to in-frame clones, with some not included. The sample consists of fewer than 45,000 clones, 85% to 90% of them appearing once. The CDR3 totals 13 residues. Germline V lookup: CDR1 MNHNY, CDR2 SVGAGI (reference sequence). The sequencing here drew on PBMCs, taken from a glioma patient whose treatment included an IDH1 peptide vaccine. The clonotype was recovered from a middle-aged man with glioma. The chain couples TRBV6-6 to TRBJ2-3; no firm D call. CDR3 amino acids: CANRPESTDTQYF. The DNA of the CDR3 is TGCGCTAATCGCCCAGAAAGCACAGATACGCAGTATTTT.